A single count supports the clone carrying this T cell receptor (beta chain). This CDR3 has 15 residues. Deletions cut 3 bases from V and 9 bases from J, with 18 bases between. From germline, CDR1 is KGHSH and CDR2 LQKENI. The PCR was carried out with 60 Vbeta primers and 13 Jbeta primers. Produced via immunoSEQ multiplex PCR; TCRdb's table is partial and in-frame only. Of 75,000 to 90,000 clones listed, 85% were seen once; the top ten hold 6% to 7.5%. The entry originates in a study of cytomegalovirus exposure and HLA in healthy donors. What was sequenced was PBMCs. The clonotype comes from a man in his forties in good health and CMV-seropositive. This chain uses TRBV18 with TRBJ1-5; D is unclear. The CDR3 region has the DNA TGTGCCAGCTCACCGGGGAGTCAAAATTCGCGGCCCCAGCATTTT. This translates into CASSPGSQNSRPQHF.